A selection of T cell receptor beta chains follows, all from one sample in a study of blood T cell repertoires in COVID-19. Assay: immunoSEQ multiplex PCR; the TCRdb copy retains only in-frame clones and omits some. The sample lists just under 50,000 clones; under 95% were seen once. The sample comprised peripheral blood. The source is a human donor in a cohort sampled during active COVID-19. Each CDR3 is given with its conserved first and last residue.

j_call,v_call,cdr3_aa
TRBJ2-2,TRBV12-3/TRBV12-4,CASSRYNTGELFF
TRBJ2-7,TRBV6-5,CASSKTSGRDEQYF
TRBJ2-1,TRBV5-4,CASTNEGMGATWDEQFF
TRBJ1-1,TRBV10-3,CAISGGPGHMNTEAFF
TRBJ1-1,TRBV12-5,CASGLVRGGTGSMNTEAFF
TRBJ1-2,TRBV2,CASTTDRIFGYTF
TRBJ2-7,TRBV28,CASTSSGTGPMGQYF
TRBJ2-5,TRBV6-5,CASSSKRTGQETQYF
TRBJ2-7,TRBV6-2/TRBV6-3,CASSRTSGSHEQYF
TRBJ2-3,TRBV5-1,CASRLMVGSTDTQYF
TRBJ2-7,TRBV7-8,CASSPPSGNYEQYF
TRBJ1-3,TRBV19,CASSISFRVLAGNTIYF
TRBJ1-1,TRBV7-9,CASSNNRNTEAFF
TRBJ1-2,TRBV5-6,CASSPDSGAGYGYTF
TRBJ2-7,TRBV10-1,CASSDPSGDVYEQYF
TRBJ1-1,TRBV28,CASKPGTMNTEAFF
TRBJ2-1,TRBV24-1,CATSGAVTTGEQFF
TRBJ1-3,TRBV6-1,CASSEAQGLGGNTIYF
TRBJ1-4,TRBV5-1,CASIRPATNEKLFF